The clone carrying this TCR beta chain was found many times. Its antigen is as yet unknown. TCR cDNA, made by 5'RACE template switching, carried an added universal primer site and UMIs. TCRdb recomputed calls from the 5' RACE reads with MiXCR, one row per CDR3 protein. Of about 360,000 distinct CDR3 sequences listed, approximately 6% are singletons. This specimen belongs to a study of T cells after yellow fever vaccination. In germline, CDR1 is LGHNT, CDR2 FRNRAP. This CDR3 region has 14 residues. V lost 3 bases to trimming and J lost 7 bases; unmatched junction nucleotides: 4. Study conclusions and caveats: It was the secondary response that reached its peak faster, day 5 versus 15, but it was weaker. Post-booster reappearance was seen for most primary-vaccination clones (just over 95% CD4, 75% to 90% CD8).

The sequence came from a man aged 25-45 years who received the YFV17D yellow fever vaccine. Sequenced material: PBMCs, taken 5 days after the yellow fever booster vaccination. The chain has TRBV12-5 and TRBJ2-3, with 10 positions matching TRBD2. CDR3 bases: TGTGCTAGTGGTTTAGCGGGAGGGCTGAATACGCAGTATTTT. It translates to CASGLAGGLNTQYF.